Following are 6 T cell receptor beta chains from one sample sequenced in a study of blood T cells in healthy people across ages. The use of a sample-barcoded 5' primer and a J-beta primer mix characterized a second PCR of about 7 to 12 cycles. In TCRdb, the 5' RACE reads were re-called with MiXCR into one record per CDR3 protein. Of under 2,000,000 distinct CDR3 sequences in the sample, 49% were seen once. The source material was blood. The receptors shown here come from a middle-aged woman in good health.

V gene TRBV20-1 combines with J gene TRBJ2-5; no clear D. CDR3 length equals 13 residues. V was trimmed by 6 bases and J by 2 bases, leaving 13 bases between them. CDR1 and CDR2 (germline): DFQATT, SNEGSKA (reference sequence). The CDR3 DNA follows: TGCAGTGCCTTAGCAGCCCGACAAGAGACCCAGTACTTC. The encoded protein is CSALAARQETQYF.

The V gene is TRBV20-1, the J gene TRBJ2-3; TRBD2 matches 13 bases. The CDR3 has 15 residues. With V trimmed by 4 bases and J by 3 bases, 4 bases remained unmatched. Per the germline V gene, CDR1 is DFQATT and CDR2 is SNEGSKA (reference sequence). The CDR3 DNA follows: TGCAGTGCTACCTGGACTAGCGGGAGAACAGATACGCAGTATTTT. Its translation: CSATWTSGRTDTQYF.

The V call is TRBV15, the J call TRBJ2-5; D not resolved. Germline values: CDR1 LNHNV, CDR2 YYDKDF (reference sequence). V lost 0 bases and J 4 bases, leaving 9 bases between the germline ends. The CDR3 totals 14 residues. The CDR3 is CATSRDLASETQYF. The CDR3 DNA follows: TGTGCCACCAGCAGAGATTTGGCCTCAGAGACCCAGTACTTC.

The chain is built from TRBV20-1 and TRBJ1-4; tentative D call: TRBD1 (6 bases). Between the trimmed V and J ends, which lost 8 bases and 12 bases, there was a span of 22 bases. Per the germline V gene, CDR1 is DFQATT and CDR2 is SNEGSKA (reference sequence). This CDR3 spans 13 amino acids. Here the CDR3 reads CSTTRGPHRELFF. The CDR3 DNA sequence: TGCAGTACTACTCGGGGCCCCCACAGGGAACTGTTTTTT.

This clonotype was observed a single time. Germline and junction disagree at one end, which may indicate a read error. CDR3 loop: CANSLTGGYEQYF. CDR3 DNA: TGTGCCAACAGCCTGACGGGGGGATACGAGCAGTACTTC. The chain combines TRBV14 with TRBJ2-5; 7 nucleotides align to TRBD2. The J call may be incorrect, as the DNA end agrees better with TRBJ2-7. Germline V gives CDR1 SGHDN, CDR2 FVKESK. This CDR3 region has 13 residues.

The chain couples TRBV7-2 to TRBJ1-2, with 8 bases identical to TRBD1. CDR3 length equals 18 residues. Looked up from germline, CDR1 is SGHTA and CDR2 is FQGNSA. The J segment lost 8 bases and the V segment lost 5 bases, leaving 22 bases of the junction unmatched. CDR3 residues: CASSPRPFPQGVRGGYTF. The CDR3 DNA follows: TGTGCCAGCAGCCCCCGTCCTTTTCCACAGGGGGTAAGAGGAGGCTACACCTTC.